This T cell receptor (beta chain) was captured in a study of human T cells and chemical hapten exposure. The overall study: Per-sample TCR yields varied mainly from small pooled library volume differences.

Each CDR3 protein is one row after TCRdb ran MiXCR on the RACE reads. The sample consists of tens of thousands of distinct CDR3 sequences, approximately 11% of them appearing once. Time point specified: pre-sensitization, week 0. The treatment: therapeutic diphenylcyclopropenone sensitization with weekly scalp DPC. Blood sampling preceded each patch test application. Germline V gene sequence: CDR1 SGDLS, CDR2 YYNGEE. The CDR3 extends over 14 amino acids. With 6 bases clipped from V and 7 bases from J, the junction kept 10 bases outside the gene matches. Study results and limitations: Expanded TCRs showed more large CDR3 clusters than pre-sensitization or healthy control sets.

Points on this clonotype: Its antigen is unknown.

The rearrangement links TRBV9 to TRBJ2-1; 7 bases are shared with TRBD1. The specimen comprised whole blood, sampled in connection with sensitization to the hapten diphenylcyclopropenone (DPC). This TCR came from a woman aged 50 to 65 with alopecia areata. Some clones in this sample may be carry-over from other donors' samples. The CDR3 here is CASTTGDLSNEQFF. As DNA, the CDR3 is TGTGCCAGCACCACAGGGGACCTTAGTAATGAGCAGTTCTTC.